One and the same sample provided the 11 T cell receptor beta chains below, sequenced in a study of shared clonotypes between healthy human individuals. The protocol was immunoSEQ multiplex PCR, while the TCRdb copy is restricted to in-frame clones and leaves out a portion. The repertoire holds fewer than 400,000 clones, with 74% as singletons. Material: memory CD4+ T cells sorted from blood. Noted subset: CD45RA-negative fraction. The receptors here all came from a young man in good health.

The chain's CDR3 is CASSLEQGRYNEQFF. In nucleotides, the CDR3 is TGTGCCAGCAGCTTAGAGCAGGGACGGTACAATGAGCAGTTCTTC. V is TRBV7-2 and J is TRBJ2-1; D may correspond to TRBD1 or TRBD2 (5 bases each). Germline-derived CDR1 and CDR2 are SGHTA and FQGNSA. The CDR3 contains 15 residues. Trimming stripped 1 base from V and 4 bases from J, with 11 bases between.

The chain carries TRBV9 and TRBJ2-2; possibly TRBD1 for D (5 bases). This CDR3 region has 14 residues. Per germline, CDR1 SGDLS and CDR2 YYNGEE. Trimming removed 0 bases from V and 4 bases from J, with 7 bases in between. CDR3 in DNA: TGTGCCAGCAGCGTAGAGGGGTCCACCGGGGAGCTGTTTTTT. It translates to CASSVEGSTGELFF.

This chain uses TRBV7-8 with TRBJ2-7; D ambiguous. Per germline, CDR1 SGHVS and CDR2 FQNEAQ. The germline V and J ends were trimmed by 5 bases and 0 bases, with 8 bases remaining between them. The CDR3 sequence is 13 residues long. In DNA, the CDR3 is TGTGCCAGCAGCACACCCGGCTCCTACGAGCAGTACTTC. Protein product: CASSTPGSYEQYF.

The rearrangement joins TRBV10-3 to TRBJ2-7; weak D call: TRBD1 (7 bases). CDR3 length: 17 residues. Germline V CDR1 and CDR2: ENHRY, SYGVKD. Trimming took 4 bases from V and 0 from J, leaving 19 bases between them. CDR3 coding DNA: TGTGCCATCAGTGGGGGCATCGGGGGACAGAACTCCTACGAGCAGTACTTC. The encoded protein is CAISGGIGGQNSYEQYF.

The rearrangement joins TRBV15 to TRBJ2-1; D is undetermined. The V end lost 9 bases, the J end lost 0 bases, and 9 bases lay between the germline ends. The CDR3 is 13 residues long. Germline assignment: CDR1 LNHNV and CDR2 YYDKDF (reference sequence). The chain's CDR3 is CATNKGSYNEQFF. The DNA of the CDR3 is TGTGCCACAAACAAAGGCTCCTACAATGAGCAGTTCTTC. Variable domain in full (rest from reference TRBV15 and TRBJ2-1): DAMVIQNPRYQVTQFGKPVTLSCSQTLNHNVMYWYQQKSSQAPKLLFHYYDKDFNNEADTPDNFQSRRPNTSFCFLDIRSPGLGDTAMYLCATNKGSYNEQFFGPGTRLTVL.

This clone was recorded a few times. The chain carries TRBV28 and TRBJ1-2, with 7 bases matching TRBD1. The V and J ends lost 3 bases and 1 base, in that order; junction bases with no gene match: 8. This CDR3 spans 16 amino acids. In germline, CDR1 is MDHEN, CDR2 SYDVKM. CDR3 sequence: CASSLTGLEGNYGYTF. Here the CDR3 DNA reads TGTGCCAGCAGTTTGACAGGGTTGGAGGGTAACTATGGCTACACCTTC.

As DNA, the CDR3 is TGTGCCAGTCAAAAGCAGGGGGCGCAGGAAAAACTGTTTTTT. Translating gives CASQKQGAQEKLFF. This chain links TRBV6-1 with TRBJ1-4; 8 bases line up with TRBD1. The CDR3 totals 14 residues. V lost 9 bases and J lost 8; bases outside the gene matches: 11. CDR1 is MNHNS, CDR2 SASEGT, per germline.

This clone has just a few counts. The rearrangement uses TRBV18 and TRBJ2-7, with TRBD2 identical over 7 bases. Germline CDR1 KGHSH, CDR2 LQKENI. This CDR3 is 15 amino acids long. With 3 bases clipped from V and 3 bases from J, the junction kept 8 bases outside the gene matches. The CDR3 nucleotides read TGTGCCAGCTCACCTGGGGGAGGGTCGAACTACGAGCAGTACTTC. Its translation: CASSPGGGSNYEQYF.

This clone was picked up a small number of times. CDR3 sequence: CASSPPGSGHETQYF. DNA for the CDR3: TGTGCCAGCTCACCCCCCGGTTCTGGGCACGAGACCCAGTACTTC. The gene calls are TRBV18 and TRBJ2-5; D ambiguous. The CDR3 consists of 15 residues. Looked up from germline, CDR1 is KGHSH and CDR2 is LQKENI. Trimming removed 3 bases at V and 5 bases at J, with 16 bases between.

This chain connects TRBV5-1 to TRBJ2-2, with D hard to call. This CDR3 spans 13 amino acids. Germline CDR1 SGHRS, CDR2 YFSETQ. The V and J ends lost 2 bases and 7 bases respectively, with 9 bases between them. This chain's CDR3 is CASSLERLGELFF. The CDR3 DNA follows: TGCGCCAGCAGCTTAGAGCGTCTCGGGGAGCTGTTTTTT.

This clone showed up just a few times. The J gene is TRBJ1-1, the V gene TRBV5-1, with D maybe TRBD1 (5 bases). There are 13 residues in the CDR3. The ends were cut back, 6 bases at V and 0 bases at J, with 9 bases in the middle. Germline V lookup: CDR1 SGHRS, CDR2 YFSETQ. In nucleotides, the CDR3 is TGCGCCAGCACCGGACACATGAACACTGAAGCTTTCTTT. As protein: CASTGHMNTEAFF.